The sequence of this T cell receptor beta chain was determined in a study of blood T cell repertoires in COVID-19 (dated by TCRdb to the early 2020s). With regard to the full study: The collaborator samples originated in the United States, Italy and Spain and spanned the acute and convalescent phases of COVID-19. The prospective study material was composed of cDNA or gDNA derived from T cells, B-cell-depleted T cells, or PBMCs. The dataset comprised deeply sampled blood TCRbeta repertoires from subjects exposed to, actively infected with, or recovered from COVID-19. The repertoires were released in a freely available public database intended as a resource for research on the immune response to SARS-CoV-2. Samples were obtained from the ongoing ImmuneRACE study (first 160 participants) and from 950 to 1,500 subjects provided by 6 global collaborators. Sample metadata almost always included a de-identified subject ID, COVID-19 status, age in years and sex. Where available, HLA class I and class II types were taken from metadata supplied by the sample provider and were not determined by assay-based typing.

In the case of this clone: It lacks a known antigen. No per-base quality is available; no much larger clone lies one base away.

TCRbeta CDR3 regions were amplified from genomic DNA using the immunoSEQ Assay, a bias-controlled multiplex PCR. The study's processing was this. The number of nucleated cells in each sample was estimated from the amplification of reference gene primers within the assay. To quantify the absolute abundance of each unique TCRbeta CDR3 rearrangement, sequence reads were collapsed and filtered. Productive Simpson clonality was computed per sample as the square root of Simpson's diversity index over productive rearrangements. This is the immuneACCESS table as TCRdb keeps it, with only in-frame sequences that have V and J called. A part of the clones is gone; compared with another copy, unresolved V genes explain less than half, and the rest is unexplained. The V and J calls and clone size come from that table; D and trimming were worked out from the DNA. This sample gives roughly 160,000 clones in total; roughly 80% of them show up just once. The ten largest clones capture approximately 12% of the sample.

CDR1 SNHLY and CDR2 FYNNEI are derived from the germline V gene. The CDR3 sequence holds 15 residues, the cysteine and phenylalanine included. The sequence is cut down to CDR3 DNA, 45 bases in frame from base 1. Trimming removed 8 bases from V and 7 bases from J, leaving 20 bases between the germline ends. Participants in the prospective study were enrolled through a virtual design, were aged about 18 to 100 years, and lived in some 24 United States geographic areas. In the prospective study, cohorts were assigned on the basis of participant-reported clinical history obtained from a screening survey and a study questionnaire. Recovered participants in ImmuneRACE Cohort 3 were defined by two consecutive negative NP/OP PCR tests, clearance by a healthcare professional, or resolution of symptoms. In the prospective study, whole blood, serum and a nasopharyngeal or oropharyngeal swab were collected from each participant by mobile phlebotomists. Over a roughly 2-month period, participants in the prospective study had the option of providing additional blood draws and questionnaires. Before DNA extraction, prospective study blood samples were shipped either frozen or at room temperature.

Beyond this particular receptor, the publication reports: The quantity of clinical and demographic metadata differed by source and by participant and was supplied without curation.

The sequence joins TRBV2 to TRBJ1-4; the D segment could be TRBD1, given 6 matching bases. Sample: PBMCs or T cells enriched from blood (not recorded which). The clonotype comes from a man aged 50 to 60 who had recovered from COVID-19. The base sequence is TGTGCCAGCGGTTCTCCGCGGGGGCTAAGTGAAAAACTGTTTTTT. Its product reads: CASGSPRGLSEKLFF. With all but the CDR3 taken from the reference TRBV2 and TRBJ1-4 genes, the full variable domain is: EPEVTQTPSHQVTQMGQEVILRCVPISNHLYFYWYRQILGQKVEFLVSFYNNEISEKSEIFDDQFSVERPDGSNFTLKIRSTKLEDSAMYFCASGSPRGLSEKLFFGSGTQLSVL.